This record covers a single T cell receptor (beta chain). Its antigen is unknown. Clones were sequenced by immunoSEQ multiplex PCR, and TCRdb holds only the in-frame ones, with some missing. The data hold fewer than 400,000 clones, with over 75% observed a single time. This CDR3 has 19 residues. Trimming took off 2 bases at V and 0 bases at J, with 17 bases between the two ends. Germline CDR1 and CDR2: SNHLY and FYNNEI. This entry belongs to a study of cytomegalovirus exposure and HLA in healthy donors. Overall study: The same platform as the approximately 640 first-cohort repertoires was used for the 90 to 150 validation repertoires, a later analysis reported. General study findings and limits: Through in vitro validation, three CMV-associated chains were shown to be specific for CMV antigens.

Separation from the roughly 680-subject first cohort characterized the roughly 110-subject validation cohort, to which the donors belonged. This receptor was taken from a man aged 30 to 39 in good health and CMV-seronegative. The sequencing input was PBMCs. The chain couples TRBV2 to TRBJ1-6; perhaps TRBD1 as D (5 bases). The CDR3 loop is CASSEFGGPPSSYNSPLHF. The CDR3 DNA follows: TGTGCCAGCAGTGAATTCGGGGGACCACCAAGCTCCTATAATTCACCCCTCCACTTT. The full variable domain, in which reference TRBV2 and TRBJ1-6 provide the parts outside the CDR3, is EPEVTQTPSHQVTQMGQEVILRCVPISNHLYFYWYRQILGQKVEFLVSFYNNEISEKSEIFDDQFSVERPDGSNFTLKIRSTKLEDSAMYFCASSEFGGPPSSYNSPLHFGNGTRLTVT.